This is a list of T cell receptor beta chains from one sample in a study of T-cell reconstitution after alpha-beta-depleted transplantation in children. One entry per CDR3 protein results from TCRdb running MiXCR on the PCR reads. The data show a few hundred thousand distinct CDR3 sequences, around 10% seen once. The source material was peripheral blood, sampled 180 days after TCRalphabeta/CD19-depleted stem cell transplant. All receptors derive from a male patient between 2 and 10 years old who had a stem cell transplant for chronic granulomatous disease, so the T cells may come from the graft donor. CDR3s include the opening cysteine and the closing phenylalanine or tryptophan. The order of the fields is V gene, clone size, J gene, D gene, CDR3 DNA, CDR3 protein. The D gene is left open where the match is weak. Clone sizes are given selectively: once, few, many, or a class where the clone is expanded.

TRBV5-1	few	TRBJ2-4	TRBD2	TGCGCCAGCAGCTTGAGCGGGGAGAAAAACATTCAGTACTTC	CASSLSGEKNIQYF
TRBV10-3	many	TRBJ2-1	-	TGTGCCATCAGTGAGGGGGTTGGCGGAGGATACAATGAGCAGTTCTTC	CAISEGVGGGYNEQFF
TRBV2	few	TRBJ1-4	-	TGTGCCAGCAGAAGACTAGCGACAGCAACTAATGAAAAACTGTTTTTT	CASRRLATATNEKLFF
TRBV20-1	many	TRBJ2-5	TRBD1	TGCAGTGCTAGAGATGGGGACAGGGCCCAAGAGACCCAGTACTTC	CSARDGDRAQETQYF
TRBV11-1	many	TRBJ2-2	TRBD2	TGTGCCAGCAGCTTAGCCGGACTAGCGGGGGGATTGAACACCGGGGAGCTGTTTTTT	CASSLAGLAGGLNTGELFF
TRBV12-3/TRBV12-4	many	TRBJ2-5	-	TGTGCCAGCAGTTTCGCGCTCACGGCTGTAGGAAAAGAGACCCAGTACTTC	CASSFALTAVGKETQYF
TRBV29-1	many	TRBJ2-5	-	TGCAGCGTTGAAGATCTTTCAGGTCTCGGCGAGACCCAGTACTTC	CSVEDLSGLGETQYF
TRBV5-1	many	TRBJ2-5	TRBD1	TGCGCCAGCAGCTTGGGGGACAGGGGCCCTTGTCACTTC	CASSLGDRGPCHF
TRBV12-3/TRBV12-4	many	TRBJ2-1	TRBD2	TGTGCCAGCAGTTTAAGTCTAGGGGACTACTACAATGAGCAGTTCTTC	CASSLSLGDYYNEQFF
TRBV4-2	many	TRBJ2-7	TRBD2	TGTGCCAGCAGCCTAACAACTAGCGGGGGGCGATACTCCTACGAGCAGTACTTC	CASSLTTSGGRYSYEQYF
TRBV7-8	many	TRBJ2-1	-	TGTGCCAGCAGTTCAATAGGGGGTGAGCAGTTCTTC	CASSSIGGEQFF
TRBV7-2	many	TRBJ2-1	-	TGTGCCAGCAGCCTATCCGGGCCGCTATTAAACCCTGACGCGCAGTTCTTC	CASSLSGPLLNPDAQFF
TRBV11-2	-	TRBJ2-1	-	TGTGCCAGCAGCTTCGGCGCTGAGCAGTTCTTC	CASSFGAEQFF
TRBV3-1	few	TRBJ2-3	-	TGTGCCAGCAGCCAAGCCGTAGCGACAGATACGCAGTATTTT	CASSQAVATDTQYF
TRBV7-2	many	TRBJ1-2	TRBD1	TGTGCCAGCAGCCCAGGACAGGGGGTGACCTATGGCTACACCTTC	CASSPGQGVTYGYTF
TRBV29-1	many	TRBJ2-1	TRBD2	TGCAGCGTTGAGACTAGCGGGAGCGGCAATGAGCAGTTCTTC	CSVETSGSGNEQFF
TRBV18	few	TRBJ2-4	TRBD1	TGTGCCAGCTCAGACAGGGTTAAGAACATTCAGTACTTC	CASSDRVKNIQYF
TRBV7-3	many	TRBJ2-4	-	TGTGCCAGCAGCTTAGCGTCGGGGGCAGGGACCAAAAACATTCAGTACTTC	CASSLASGAGTKNIQYF
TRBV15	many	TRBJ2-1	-	TGTGCCACCAGCACTCTAGCAAACAATGAGCAGTTCTTC	CATSTLANNEQFF
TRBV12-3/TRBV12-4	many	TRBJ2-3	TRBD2	TGTGCCAGCAGTCGGACTAGCGGGGGGGCCCCGACGGCAGATACGCAGTATTTT	CASSRTSGGAPTADTQYF
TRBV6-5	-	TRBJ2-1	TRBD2	TGTGCCAGCAGTTACGCGGCGGGAGATTTTAATAATGAGCAGTTCTTC	CASSYAAGDFNNEQFF
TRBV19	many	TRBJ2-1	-	TGTGCCAGTAGGCACAGGACCCCCTCAGGGGAGCAGTTCTTC	CASRHRTPSGEQFF
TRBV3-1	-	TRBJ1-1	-	TGTGCCAGCAGCCCGGGGCAGGTGTACACTGAAGCTTTCTTT	CASSPGQVYTEAFF
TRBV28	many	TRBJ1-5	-	TGTGCCAGCAGTACAGGGCCCATAGCATACCATTTT	CASSTGPIAYHF
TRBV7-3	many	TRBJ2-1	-	TGTGCCAGCAGCTTAACCGCGGGGATATACAATGAGCAGTTCTTC	CASSLTAGIYNEQFF
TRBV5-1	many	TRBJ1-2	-	TGCGCCAGCAGCTTGGTTGATAACTATGGCTACACCTTC	CASSLVDNYGYTF
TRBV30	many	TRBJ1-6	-	TGTGCCTGGAGTGTGGCAGCACCTTCACCCCTCCACTTT	CAWSVAAPSPLHF
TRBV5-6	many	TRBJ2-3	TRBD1	TGTGCCAGCAGCTTGATGACAGGGGGAAGCACAGATACGCAGTATTTT	CASSLMTGGSTDTQYF
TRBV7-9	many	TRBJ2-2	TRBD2	TGTGCCAGCAGTTGGACTAGCGGGGACGGGGAGCTGTTTTTT	CASSWTSGDGELFF